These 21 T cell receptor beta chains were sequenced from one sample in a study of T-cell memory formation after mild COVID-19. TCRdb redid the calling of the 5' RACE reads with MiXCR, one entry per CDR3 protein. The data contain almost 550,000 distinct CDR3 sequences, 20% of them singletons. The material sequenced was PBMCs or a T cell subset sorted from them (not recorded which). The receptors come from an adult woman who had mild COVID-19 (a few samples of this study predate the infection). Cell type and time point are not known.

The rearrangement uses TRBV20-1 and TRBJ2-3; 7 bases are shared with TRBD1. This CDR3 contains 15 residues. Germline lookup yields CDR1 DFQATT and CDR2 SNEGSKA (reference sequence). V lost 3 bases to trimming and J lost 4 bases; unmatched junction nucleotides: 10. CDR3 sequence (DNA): TGCAGTGCTAGCCGGGGACAGATTGGGTCAGATACGCAGTATTTT. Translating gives CSASRGQIGSDTQYF.

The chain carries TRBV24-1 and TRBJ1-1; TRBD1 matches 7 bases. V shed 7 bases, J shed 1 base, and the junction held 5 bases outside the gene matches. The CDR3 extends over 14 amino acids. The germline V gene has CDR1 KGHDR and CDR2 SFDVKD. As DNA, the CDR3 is TGTGCCACCAGGGAGGGGGCCCGGAACACTGAAGCTTTCTTT. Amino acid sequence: CATREGARNTEAFF.

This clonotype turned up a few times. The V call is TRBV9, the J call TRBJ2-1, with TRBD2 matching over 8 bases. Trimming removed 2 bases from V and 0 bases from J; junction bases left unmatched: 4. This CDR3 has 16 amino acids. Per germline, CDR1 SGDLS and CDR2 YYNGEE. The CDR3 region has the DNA TGTGCCAGCAGCGTTAGCGGGACCTTCTCCTACAATGAGCAGTTCTTC. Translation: CASSVSGTFSYNEQFF.

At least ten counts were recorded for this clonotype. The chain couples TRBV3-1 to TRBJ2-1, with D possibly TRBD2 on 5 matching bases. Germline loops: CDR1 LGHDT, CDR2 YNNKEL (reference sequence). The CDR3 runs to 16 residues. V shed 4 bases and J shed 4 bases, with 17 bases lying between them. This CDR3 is CASSPTQRLSYNEQFF. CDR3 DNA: TGTGCCAGCAGCCCGACTCAGCGGTTATCGTACAATGAGCAGTTCTTC.

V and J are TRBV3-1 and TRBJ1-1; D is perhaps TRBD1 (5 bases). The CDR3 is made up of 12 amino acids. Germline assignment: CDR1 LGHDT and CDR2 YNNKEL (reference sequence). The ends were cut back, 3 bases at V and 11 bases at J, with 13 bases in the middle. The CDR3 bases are TGTGCCAGCAGCCAGCGGGAACAGGATGCTTTCTTT. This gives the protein CASSQREQDAFF.

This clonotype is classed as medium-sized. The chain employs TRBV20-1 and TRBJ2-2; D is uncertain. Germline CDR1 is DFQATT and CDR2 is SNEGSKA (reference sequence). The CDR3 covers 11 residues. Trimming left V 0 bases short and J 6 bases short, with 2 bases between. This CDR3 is CSAREAGELFF. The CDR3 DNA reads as TGCAGTGCTAGAGAAGCCGGGGAGCTGTTTTTT.

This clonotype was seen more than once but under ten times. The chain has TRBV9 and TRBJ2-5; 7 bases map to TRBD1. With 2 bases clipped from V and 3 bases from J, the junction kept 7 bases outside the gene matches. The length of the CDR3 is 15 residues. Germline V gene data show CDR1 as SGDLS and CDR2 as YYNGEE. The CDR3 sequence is CASSVSGTAKETQYF. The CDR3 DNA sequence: TGTGCCAGCAGCGTCTCCGGGACAGCAAAAGAGACCCAGTACTTC.

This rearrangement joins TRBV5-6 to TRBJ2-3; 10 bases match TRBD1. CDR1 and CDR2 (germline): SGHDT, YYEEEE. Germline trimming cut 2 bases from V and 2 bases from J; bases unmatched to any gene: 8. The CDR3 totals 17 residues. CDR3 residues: CASSFRQGALFTDTQYF. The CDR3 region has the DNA TGTGCCAGCAGCTTTCGACAGGGGGCTTTATTCACAGATACGCAGTATTTT.

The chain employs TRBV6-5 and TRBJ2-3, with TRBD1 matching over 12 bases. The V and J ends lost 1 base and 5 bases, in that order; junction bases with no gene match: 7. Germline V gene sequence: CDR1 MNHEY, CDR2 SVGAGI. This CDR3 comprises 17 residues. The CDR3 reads CASSYFPGTGGRDTQYF. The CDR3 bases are TGTGCCAGCAGTTACTTTCCCGGGACAGGGGGCAGAGATACGCAGTATTTT.

In DNA, the CDR3 is TGTGCCAGCAGCGCTGACGGAACCTCGACCTACGAGCAGTACTTC. It yields the protein CASSADGTSTYEQYF. This rearrangement joins TRBV6-1 to TRBJ2-7; D is unclear. The CDR3 consists of 15 residues. Germline CDR1 reads MNHNS; CDR2 reads SASEGT. With 6 bases removed from V and 2 bases from J, the gap between germline ends came to 17 bases.

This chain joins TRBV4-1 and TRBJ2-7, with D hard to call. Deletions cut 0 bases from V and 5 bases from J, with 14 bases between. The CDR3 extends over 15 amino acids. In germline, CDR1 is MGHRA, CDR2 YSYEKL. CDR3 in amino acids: CASSQDNGRGNEQYF. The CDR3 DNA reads TGCGCCAGCAGCCAAGATAACGGAAGAGGTAACGAGCAGTACTTC.

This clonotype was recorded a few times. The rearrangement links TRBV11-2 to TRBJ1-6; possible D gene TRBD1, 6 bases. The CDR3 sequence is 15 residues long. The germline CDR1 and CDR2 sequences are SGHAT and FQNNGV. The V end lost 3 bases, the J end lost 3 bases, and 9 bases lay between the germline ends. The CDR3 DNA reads TGTGCCAGCAGCTTCGGGACACTCTATAATTCACCCCTCCACTTT. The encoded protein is CASSFGTLYNSPLHF.

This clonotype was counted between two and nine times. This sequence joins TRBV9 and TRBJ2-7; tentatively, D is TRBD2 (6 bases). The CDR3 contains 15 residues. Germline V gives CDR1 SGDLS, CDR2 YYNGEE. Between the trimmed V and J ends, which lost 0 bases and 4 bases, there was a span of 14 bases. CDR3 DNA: TGTGCCAGCAGCGTAGACGGGGGAACTTCTTACGAGCAGTACTTC. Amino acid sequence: CASSVDGGTSYEQYF.

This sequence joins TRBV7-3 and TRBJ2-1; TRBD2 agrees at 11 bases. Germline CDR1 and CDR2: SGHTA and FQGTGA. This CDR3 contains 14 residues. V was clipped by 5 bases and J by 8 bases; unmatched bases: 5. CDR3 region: CASSTSGSGDEQFF. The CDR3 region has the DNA TGTGCCAGCAGCACTAGCGGGAGTGGGGATGAGCAGTTCTTC.

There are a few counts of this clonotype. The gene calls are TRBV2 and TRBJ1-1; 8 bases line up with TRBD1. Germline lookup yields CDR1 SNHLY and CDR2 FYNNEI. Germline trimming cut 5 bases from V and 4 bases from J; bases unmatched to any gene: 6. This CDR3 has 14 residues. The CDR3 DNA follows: TGTGCCAGCAGTCCCCAGGGGGCAAGCACTGAAGCTTTCTTT. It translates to CASSPQGASTEAFF.

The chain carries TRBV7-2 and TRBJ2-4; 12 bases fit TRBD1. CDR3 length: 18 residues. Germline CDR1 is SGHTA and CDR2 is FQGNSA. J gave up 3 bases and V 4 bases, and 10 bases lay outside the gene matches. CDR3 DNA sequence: TGTGCCAGCAGCTCCGGGACAGGGGGCTCAGGGGGCAAAAACATTCAGTACTTC. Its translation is CASSSGTGGSGGKNIQYF.

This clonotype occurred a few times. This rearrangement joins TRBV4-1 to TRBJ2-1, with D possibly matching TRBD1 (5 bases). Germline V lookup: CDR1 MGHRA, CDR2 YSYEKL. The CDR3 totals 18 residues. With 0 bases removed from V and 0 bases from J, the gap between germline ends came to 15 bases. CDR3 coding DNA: TGCGCCAGCAGCCAAGAGTGGGAAGGGGCGAGCTCCTACAATGAGCAGTTCTTC. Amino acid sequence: CASSQEWEGASSYNEQFF.

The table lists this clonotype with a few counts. The CDR3 is CASISLGVSSSYNSPLHF. The CDR3 nucleotides are TGTGCCAGCATCTCACTCGGGGTCTCGAGCTCCTATAATTCACCCCTCCACTTT. V and J are TRBV27 and TRBJ1-6; no firm D call. The CDR3 has 18 residues. V lost 7 bases to trimming and J lost 0 bases, with 19 bases between them. Germline V CDR1 and CDR2: MNHEY, SMNVEV (reference sequence).

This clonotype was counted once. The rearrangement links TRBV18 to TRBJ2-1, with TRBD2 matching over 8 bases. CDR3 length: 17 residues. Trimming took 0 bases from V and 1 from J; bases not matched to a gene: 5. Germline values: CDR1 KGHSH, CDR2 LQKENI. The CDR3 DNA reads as TGTGCCAGCTCACCACCGAATAGCGGGACTTCCTACAATGAGCAGTTCTTC. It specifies CASSPPNSGTSYNEQFF.

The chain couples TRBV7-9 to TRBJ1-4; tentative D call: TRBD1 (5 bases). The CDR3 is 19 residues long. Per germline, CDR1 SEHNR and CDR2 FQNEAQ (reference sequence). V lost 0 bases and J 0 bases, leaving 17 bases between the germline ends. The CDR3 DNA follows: TGTGCCAGCAGCTTAGCGCTGCTTAAGGGGTCGGCAACTAATGAAAAACTGTTTTTT. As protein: CASSLALLKGSATNEKLFF.

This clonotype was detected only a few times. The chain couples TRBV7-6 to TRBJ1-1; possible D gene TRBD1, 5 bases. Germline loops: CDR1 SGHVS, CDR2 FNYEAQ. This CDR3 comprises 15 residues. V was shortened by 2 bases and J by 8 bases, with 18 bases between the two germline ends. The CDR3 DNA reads TGTGCCAGCAGCTTATATGGGACCGGGGTGGACGAAGCTTTCTTT. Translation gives CASSLYGTGVDEAFF.